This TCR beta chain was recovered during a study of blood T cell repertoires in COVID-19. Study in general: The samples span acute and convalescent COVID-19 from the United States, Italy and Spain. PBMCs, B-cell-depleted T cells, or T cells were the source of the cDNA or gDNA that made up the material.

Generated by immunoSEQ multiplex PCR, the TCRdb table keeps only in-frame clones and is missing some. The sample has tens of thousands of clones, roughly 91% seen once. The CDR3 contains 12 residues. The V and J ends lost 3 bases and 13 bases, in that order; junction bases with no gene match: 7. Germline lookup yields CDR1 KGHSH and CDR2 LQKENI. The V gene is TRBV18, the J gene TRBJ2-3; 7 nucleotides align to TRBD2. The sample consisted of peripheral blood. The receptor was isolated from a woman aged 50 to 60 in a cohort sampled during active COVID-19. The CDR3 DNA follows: TGTGCCAGCTCACCCTTTGGACTAGAGGAGTATTTT. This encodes CASSPFGLEEYF.